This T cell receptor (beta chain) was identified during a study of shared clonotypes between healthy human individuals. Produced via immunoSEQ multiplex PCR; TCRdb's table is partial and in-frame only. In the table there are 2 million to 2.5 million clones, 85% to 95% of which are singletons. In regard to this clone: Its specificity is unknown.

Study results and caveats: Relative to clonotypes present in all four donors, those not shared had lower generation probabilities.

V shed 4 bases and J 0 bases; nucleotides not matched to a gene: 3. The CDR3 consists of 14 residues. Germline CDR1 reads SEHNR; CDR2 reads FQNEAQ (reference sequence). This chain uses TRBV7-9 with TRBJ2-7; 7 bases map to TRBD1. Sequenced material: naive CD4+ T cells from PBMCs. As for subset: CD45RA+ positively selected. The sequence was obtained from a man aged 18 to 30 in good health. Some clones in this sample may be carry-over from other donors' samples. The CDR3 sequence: CASSWGTASYEQYF. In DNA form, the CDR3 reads TGTGCCAGCAGCTGGGGGACAGCCTCCTACGAGCAGTACTTC.